The 18 T cell receptor beta chains reported below all come from one sample, sequenced in a study of blood T cell repertoires in COVID-19. Assay used: immunoSEQ multiplex PCR; TCRdb lists only in-frame clones, some missing. The sample yields some 260,000 clones, roughly 80% seen once. The sequenced sample was peripheral blood. The source is a man older than 75 with acute or convalescent COVID-19.

The chain joins TRBV28 to TRBJ1-4, with 7 positions matching TRBD1. This CDR3 region has 19 residues. Germline CDR1 is MDHEN and CDR2 is SYDVKM. Germline trimming cut 6 bases from V and 0 bases from J; bases unmatched to any gene: 16. CDR3 loop: CASRVSRRRGLATNEKLFF. CDR3 coding DNA: TGTGCCAGCAGAGTTTCCCGAAGGAGGGGGCTGGCAACTAATGAAAAACTGTTTTTT.

The V and J genes are TRBV9 and TRBJ1-2; no clear D gene. The CDR3 contains 13 residues. Germline CDR1 and CDR2: SGDLS and YYNGEE. Trimming removed 2 bases from V and 3 bases from J, with 8 bases in between. The CDR3 loop is CASSVGEYYGYTF. The CDR3 DNA is TGTGCCAGCAGCGTCGGGGAGTACTATGGCTACACCTTC.

This chain connects TRBV25-1 to TRBJ2-7, with 9 positions matching TRBD1. The CDR3 runs 16 residues. Trimming took 0 bases from V and 2 from J; bases not matched to a gene: 5. Germline-derived CDR1 and CDR2 are MGHDK and SYGVNS. CDR3 loop: CASSEYGTGITYEQYF. CDR3 sequence (DNA): TGTGCCAGCAGTGAATACGGGACAGGGATAACCTACGAGCAGTACTTC.

The chain recombines TRBV5-6 with TRBJ1-3, with 9 bases aligning to TRBD1. In germline, CDR1 is SGHDT, CDR2 YYEEEE. The CDR3 totals 18 residues. The ends lost 1 base at V and 0 bases at J; junction bases unmatched: 8. The CDR3 is CASSLWPGQGRSGNTIYF. The CDR3 nucleotides are TGTGCCAGCAGCTTGTGGCCGGGACAGGGCCGCTCTGGAAACACCATATATTTT.

This clone appeared a single time. The rearrangement uses TRBV28 and TRBJ2-4; D not resolved. Germline CDR1 and CDR2: MDHEN and SYDVKM. The CDR3 covers 14 residues. Trimming took 4 bases from V and 8 from J, leaving 15 bases between them. The CDR3 DNA reads TGTGCCAGCAGTTCCGGCCCCCCGGCGGACATTCAGTACTTC. Encoded protein: CASSSGPPADIQYF.

A few counts support this clone. The rearrangement links TRBV27 to TRBJ1-4; D is unresolved. V gave up 4 bases and J gave up 6 bases, with 9 bases separating them. Germline lookup yields CDR1 MNHEY and CDR2 SMNVEV (reference sequence). The CDR3 loop spans 13 amino acids. The CDR3, as DNA: TGTGCCAGCAGTTCGTTACTCGATGAAAAACTGTTTTTT. Its translation: CASSSLLDEKLFF.

The chain couples TRBV21-1 to TRBJ2-1; the D call in the table, TRBD2, was not verified against the DNA. TRBV21-1 is deemed a pseudogene. This CDR3 is 17 amino acids long. The CDR3 coding sequence is TGTGCCAGCAGCAAGGCCGGTATTGGTTGGGGAGACAATGAGCAGTTCTTC. Translation gives CASSKAGIGWGDNEQFF.

The CDR3 DNA sequence: TGTGCCAGCTCACCACGTGGAGGGAGGGGAGAGACCCAGTACTTC. It yields the protein CASSPRGGRGETQYF. The V and J genes are TRBV18 and TRBJ2-5; TRBD2 aligns across 7 bases. V dropped 1 base and J dropped 4; count of bases not matched to a gene: 6. This CDR3 is built from 15 residues. CDR1 and CDR2 from the germline V gene are KGHSH and LQKENI.

This clone was observed a single time. The chain uses TRBV15 and TRBJ2-3, with TRBD2 identical over 8 bases. Trimming at V came to 2 bases and at J to 5 bases, leaving 0 bases not matched to a gene. The CDR3 is 13 amino acids. Germline loops: CDR1 LNHNV, CDR2 YYDKDF (reference sequence). As DNA, the CDR3 is TGTGCCACCAGCAGACGGGGGGGAGATACGCAGTATTTT. It translates to CATSRRGGDTQYF.

The chain recombines TRBV19 with TRBJ1-5; TRBD1 agrees at 8 bases. Germline V lookup: CDR1 LNHDA, CDR2 SQIVND (reference sequence). V was pared by 2 bases and J by 3 bases, with 3 bases of the junction left unmatched. The CDR3 sequence is 15 residues long. The CDR3 coding sequence is TGTGCCAGTAGTATACCGGGACAGGCCAATCAGCCCCAGCATTTT. This codes for CASSIPGQANQPQHF.

This rearrangement joins TRBV19 to TRBJ1-2, with 7 bases lining up with TRBD1. This CDR3 is built from 14 residues. The V gene's germline CDR1 is LNHDA and CDR2 SQIVND (reference sequence). Trimming removed 8 bases from V and 0 bases from J; junction bases left unmatched: 6. This CDR3 reads CASSGQIPNYGYTF. Here the CDR3 DNA reads TGTGCCAGTTCGGGACAGATCCCTAACTATGGCTACACCTTC.

As to this clone: The same CDR3 arises from other DNA sequences in this sample as well. The chain couples TRBV6-5 to TRBJ1-6; D is perhaps TRBD1 (6 bases). The V and J ends lost 6 bases and 3 bases respectively, with 6 bases between them. CDR3 length: 13 amino acids. Germline assignment: CDR1 MNHEY and CDR2 SVGAGI. The CDR3 DNA is TGTGCCAGCAGGGACAGCTATAATTCACCCCTCCACTTT. Protein product: CASRDSYNSPLHF.

The genes are TRBV18 and TRBJ1-4; no clear D. The CDR3 is 13 amino acids. Germline V gene sequence: CDR1 KGHSH, CDR2 LQKENI. Trimming cost V 3 bases and J 10 bases, with 12 bases left between them. CDR3 region: CASSPRASGKLFF. Written as DNA, the CDR3 is TGTGCCAGCTCACCGAGGGCATCTGGAAAACTGTTTTTT.

The CDR3 DNA sequence: TGTGCCAGCAGCTCTTCGGGGATCTACGAGCAGTACTTC. It yields the protein CASSSSGIYEQYF. This chain uses TRBV7-9 with TRBJ2-7; a possible D gene is TRBD2 (5 bases). This CDR3 has 13 residues. Germline lookup yields CDR1 SEHNR and CDR2 FQNEAQ (reference sequence). V gave up 4 bases and J gave up 3 bases, with 10 bases separating them.

V gene TRBV30 combines with J gene TRBJ1-3; 7 bases match TRBD1. The CDR3 extends over 17 amino acids. With 1 base clipped from V and 1 base from J, the junction kept 10 bases outside the gene matches. Per germline, CDR1 GTSNPN and CDR2 SVGIG (reference sequence). The CDR3: CAWSAGDRIRSGNTIYF. The CDR3 DNA is TGTGCCTGGAGTGCGGGGGACAGAATACGTTCTGGAAACACCATATATTTT.

J is TRBJ2-7 and V is TRBV5-1; TRBD1 matches 10 bases. V shed 4 bases, J shed 4 bases, and the junction held 2 bases outside the gene matches. Germline V gives CDR1 SGHRS, CDR2 YFSETQ. The CDR3 covers 13 residues. The CDR3 here is CASSKDRGYEQYF. The CDR3 DNA sequence: TGCGCCAGCAGCAAGGACAGGGGGTACGAGCAGTACTTC.

The table lists this clone with a few counts. The chain couples TRBV5-6 to TRBJ2-2, with 10 bases aligning to TRBD2. Germline V gene lookup returns CDR1 SGHDT and CDR2 YYEEEE. Losses at the gene ends were 9 bases for V and 4 bases for J; bases not matched to a gene: 3. The CDR3 runs to 13 residues. DNA of the CDR3: TGTGCCACCGTAGCGGGAGGCACCGGGGAGCTGTTTTTT. Protein product: CATVAGGTGELFF.

The gene calls are TRBV24-1 and TRBJ1-2; the D gene is possibly TRBD1 (5 bases). The CDR3 runs 11 residues. The germline V gene encodes CDR1 KGHDR and CDR2 SFDVKD. The V gene lost 9 bases and the J gene lost 3 bases, with 7 bases spanning the gap. DNA of the CDR3: TGTGCCACCTGGGGGGACTATGGCTACACCTTC. Translation gives CATWGDYGYTF.